The next 18 T cell receptor beta chains were all read from a single sample in a study of OX40 agonist ivuxolimab in advanced cancers. Sequencing used immunoSEQ multiplex PCR; TCRdb keeps in-frame clones, though not all of them. Of 57,000 or so clones in the sample, over 80% were seen once. Material: CD4+ or CD8+ T cells sorted from blood, obtained in a trial of the OX40 agonist ivuxolimab. Receptors were obtained from an adult with an advanced solid tumor such as melanoma, head and neck, liver or kidney cancer.

The count of this clone is one. The V call is TRBV5-6, the J call TRBJ1-4, with 8 positions matching TRBD1. V dropped 1 base and J dropped 4; count of bases not matched to a gene: 3. The CDR3 loop spans 15 amino acids. CDR1 SGHDT and CDR2 YYEEEE come from the germline V gene. The DNA of the CDR3 is TGTGCCAGCAGCTTGACGACAGGGGTTAATGAAAAACTGTTTTTT. It encodes CASSLTTGVNEKLFF.

This chain uses TRBV9 with TRBJ2-3, with 9 bases aligning to TRBD2. Germline trimming cut 0 bases from V and 3 bases from J; bases unmatched to any gene: 8. This CDR3 spans 17 amino acids. Germline V CDR1 and CDR2: SGDLS, YYNGEE. The CDR3 spells CASSVGLAGVMTDTQYF. The CDR3 DNA sequence: TGTGCCAGCAGCGTAGGATTAGCGGGGGTGATGACAGATACGCAGTATTTT.

V and J are TRBV6-1 and TRBJ1-4, with TRBD1 as a possible D gene (6 bases). Germline CDR1 reads MNHNS; CDR2 reads SASEGT. V was clipped by 0 bases and J by 1 base, with 9 bases between them. The CDR3 spans 16 residues. The CDR3 DNA is TGTGCCAGCAGTGAAGCACTAGGGGGAACTAATGAAAAACTGTTTTTT. Protein product: CASSEALGGTNEKLFF.

As regards this clone: The junction departs from germline at one end; a sequencing error may be responsible. The CDR3 DNA is TGTGCTAGCAGCCTCGACTCGGACAGGGAGCAGTTCTTC. This encodes CASSLDSDREQFF. The chain combines TRBV7-7 with TRBJ2-1, with 7 bases aligning to TRBD1. CDR3 length equals 13 residues. Germline V lookup: CDR1 SSHAT, CDR2 FNYEAQ (reference sequence).

The chain carries TRBV6-5 and TRBJ2-1; D is possibly TRBD1 or TRBD2 (6 bases each). Trimming removed 7 bases at V and 9 bases at J, with 13 bases between. The CDR3 consists of 12 residues. Germline CDR1 is MNHEY and CDR2 is SVGAGI. This CDR3 reads CASTKQGGEQFF. In nucleotides, the CDR3 is TGTGCCAGCACTAAACAGGGAGGTGAGCAGTTCTTC.

The rearrangement links TRBV5-6 to TRBJ2-2, with 9 nucleotides matching TRBD1. The V gene end was trimmed by 3 bases and the J gene end by 4 bases; junction bases not matched to a gene: 4. CDR1 is SGHDT and CDR2 is YYEEEE in the germline V gene. This CDR3 is 15 amino acids long. The CDR3 DNA reads as TGTGCCAGCAGCTACCGGGACAGGGCCACCGGGGAGCTGTTTTTT. The encoded protein is CASSYRDRATGELFF.

The chain has TRBV20-1 and TRBJ2-7; D ambiguous. Trimming took 6 bases from V and 7 from J, leaving 13 bases between them. Looked up from germline, CDR1 is DFQATT and CDR2 is SNEGSKA (reference sequence). CDR3 size: 11 residues. CDR3 nucleotides: TGCAGTGCGGTCGGGCTAGGGGAGCAGTACTTC. It codes for CSAVGLGEQYF.

The V and J genes are TRBV25-1 and TRBJ1-1; the D is unclear. The CDR3 totals 14 residues. Trimming shortened V by 1 base and J by 3 bases, and 9 bases separated the two germline ends. CDR1 is MGHDK, CDR2 SYGVNS, per germline. The CDR3 spells CASSESLGYTEAFF. For the CDR3, the DNA is TGTGCCAGCAGTGAATCCCTGGGCTACACTGAAGCTTTCTTT.

This clone was counted between two and nine times. The chain combines TRBV6-5 with TRBJ1-2; weak D call: TRBD1 (6 bases). Trimming shortened V by 2 bases and J by 7 bases, and 11 bases separated the two germline ends. This CDR3 has 13 residues. CDR1 and CDR2 from the germline V gene are MNHEY and SVGAGI. The CDR3 is CASSYQGTGGYTF. CDR3 bases: TGTGCCAGCAGTTACCAGGGGACGGGTGGCTACACCTTC.

The gene calls are TRBV18 and TRBJ1-5; 9 bases fit TRBD1. CDR1 is KGHSH, CDR2 LQKENI, per germline. The CDR3 sequence is 14 residues long. V lost 5 bases, J lost 7 bases, and 6 bases stayed unmatched. This chain's CDR3 is CASSNTGGRQPQHF. The DNA of the CDR3 is TGTGCCAGCTCAAATACAGGGGGCAGACAGCCCCAGCATTTT. Together with reference TRBV18 and TRBJ1-5, the CDR3 gives the full variable domain: NAGVMQNPRHLVRRRGQEARLRCSPMKGHSHVYWYRQLPEEGLKFMVYLQKENIIDESGMPKERFSAEFPKEGPSILRIQQVVRGDSAAYFCASSNTGGRQPQHFGDGTRLSIL.

The rearrangement uses TRBV28 and TRBJ2-7; no clear D. Germline values: CDR1 MDHEN, CDR2 SYDVKM. The CDR3 loop spans 12 amino acids. V dropped 1 base and J dropped 3 bases, with 4 bases sitting between them. The CDR3 DNA sequence: TGTGCCAGCAGTTTATCCGACTACGAGCAGTACTTC. As protein: CASSLSDYEQYF.

The chain uses TRBV7-2 and TRBJ2-1; TRBD1 matches 8 bases. The J segment lost 4 bases and the V segment lost 0 bases, leaving 5 bases of the junction unmatched. Germline CDR1 reads SGHTA; CDR2 reads FQGNSA. The CDR3 runs to 16 residues. CDR3: CASSLAGTGSYNEQFF. The CDR3 nucleotides read TGTGCCAGCAGCTTAGCAGGGACAGGCTCTTACAATGAGCAGTTCTTC.

V is TRBV7-9 and J is TRBJ2-7, with 7 bases identical to TRBD1. V lost 5 bases and J lost 10; bases outside the gene matches: 5. The germline gives CDR1 SEHNR, CDR2 FQNEAQ (reference sequence). CDR3 length: 11 residues. CDR3 DNA sequence: TGTGCCAGCAGCCTCGGACAGGTACAGTACTTC. Its translation is CASSLGQVQYF.

The gene calls are TRBV9 and TRBJ2-3, with D possibly being TRBD2 (6 bases). Germline assignment: CDR1 SGDLS and CDR2 YYNGEE. The V gene lost 0 bases and the J gene lost 6 bases, with 11 bases spanning the gap. The CDR3 covers 14 residues. CDR3 residues: CASSVGGGADTQYF. DNA of the CDR3: TGTGCCAGCAGCGTAGGTGGCGGGGCGGATACGCAGTATTTT.

The genes are TRBV5-1 and TRBJ2-3, with no clear D. Germline V gene lookup returns CDR1 SGHRS and CDR2 YFSETQ. V was pared by 4 bases and J by 3 bases, with 15 bases between. The CDR3 runs to 15 residues. CDR3 protein: CASSPPLGLTDTQYF. The CDR3 coding sequence is TGCGCCAGCAGCCCCCCTCTGGGTTTGACAGATACGCAGTATTTT. Based on the CDR3 plus reference TRBV5-1 and TRBJ2-3, the full variable domain is KAGVTQTPRYLIKTRGQQVTLSCSPISGHRSVSWYQQTPGQGLQFLFEYFSETQRNKGNFPGRFSGRQFSNSRSEMNVSTLELGDSALYLCASSPPLGLTDTQYFGPGTRLTVL.

The rearrangement joins TRBV4-1 to TRBJ1-5, with a possible D match to TRBD1 (6 bases). With 0 bases removed from V and 11 bases from J, the gap between germline ends came to 14 bases. The CDR3 is 14 amino acids. Germline V gene sequence: CDR1 MGHRA, CDR2 YSYEKL. The CDR3, as DNA: TGCGCCAGCAGCCAAGATCGCGGGGACATAGCCCAGCATTTT. It encodes CASSQDRGDIAQHF.

The rearrangement joins TRBV5-1 to TRBJ2-5; D is uncertain. CDR1 SGHRS and CDR2 YFSETQ come from the germline V gene. CDR3 length equals 14 residues. Trimming removed 4 bases at V and 3 bases at J, with 13 bases between. The CDR3 protein is CASSPTGDEETQYF. In nucleotides, the CDR3 is TGCGCCAGCAGCCCCACGGGTGATGAAGAGACCCAGTACTTC.

This rearrangement joins TRBV5-1 to TRBJ2-7; 7 bases are a match to TRBD1. The germline gives CDR1 SGHRS, CDR2 YFSETQ. J lost 2 bases, V lost 3 bases, and 5 bases had no gene match. CDR3 length: 14 amino acids. The CDR3, as DNA: TGCGCCAGCAGCTCCCCTGACAGGGCCTACGAGCAGTACTTC. This codes for CASSSPDRAYEQYF.